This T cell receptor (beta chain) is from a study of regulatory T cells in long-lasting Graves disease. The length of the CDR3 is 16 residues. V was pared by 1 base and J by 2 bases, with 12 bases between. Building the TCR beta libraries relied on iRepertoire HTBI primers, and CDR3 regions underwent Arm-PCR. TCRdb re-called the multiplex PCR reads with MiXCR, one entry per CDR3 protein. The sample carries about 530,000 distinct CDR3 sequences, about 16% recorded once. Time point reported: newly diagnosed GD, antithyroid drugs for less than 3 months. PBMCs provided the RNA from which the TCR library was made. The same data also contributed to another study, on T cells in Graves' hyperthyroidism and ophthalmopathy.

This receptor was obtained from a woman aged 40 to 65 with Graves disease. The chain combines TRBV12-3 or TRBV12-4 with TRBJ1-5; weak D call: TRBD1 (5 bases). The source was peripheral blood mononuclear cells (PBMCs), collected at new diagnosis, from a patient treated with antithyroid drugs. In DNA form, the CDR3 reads TGTGCCAGCAGTTTAGTAGGGGCCGGTGGCAATCAGCCCCAGCATTTT. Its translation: CASSLVGAGGNQPQHF.